The present entry profiles one TCR beta chain with its context. This specimen belongs to a study of blood T cell repertoires in COVID-19. The CDR3 runs 13 residues. Germline CDR1 and CDR2: LNHDA and SQIVND (reference sequence). The J segment lost 6 bases and the V segment lost 6 bases, leaving 2 bases of the junction unmatched. In the source study's methods: Amplification with reference gene primers provided the estimates of nucleated cell counts. The protocol was immunoSEQ multiplex PCR, while the TCRdb copy is restricted to in-frame clones and leaves out a portion. That table furnishes V, J and clone size, whereas the DNA furnished D and trimming. The sample contains 160,000 or so clones, 75% to 90% of which appear only once.

The material sequenced was peripheral blood. The sequence was collected from a man in his sixties with acute or convalescent COVID-19. This sequence joins TRBV19 and TRBJ1-5; 10 positions match TRBD1. The CDR3 is CASSGDRGQPQHF. The CDR3 DNA reads TGTGCCAGTAGCGGGGACAGGGGTCAGCCCCAGCATTTT.